Below, one T cell receptor beta chain is given with its context. This record comes from a study of blood T cells in healthy people across ages. PCR was performed a second time for 7 to 11 cycles using a sample-barcoded 5' primer and a J-beta primer mix. Each cDNA molecule, via a template-switch adaptor with 12 random nucleotides, was tagged. TCRdb re-analysed the 5' RACE reads in MiXCR, keeping a single row per CDR3 protein. The sample has fewer than 900,000 distinct CDR3 sequences, roughly two fifths seen once. CDR1 is MNHEY and CDR2 is SVGEGT in the germline V gene. Trimming cost V 0 bases and J 3 bases; bases outside gene matches: 2. The CDR3 contains 15 residues.

The material sequenced was blood. This chain uses TRBV6-2 or TRBV6-3 with TRBJ2-7; 10 bases are a match to TRBD2. The receptor was derived from a woman aged 55-70 years in good health. The CDR3 is CASSYSPSGSYEQYF. CDR3 DNA: TGTGCCAGCAGTTACTCTCCTAGCGGGAGCTACGAGCAGTACTTC.